This paragraph covers one T cell receptor (beta chain) sequence. Its antigen remains unidentified. The sample is drawn from a study of blood T cells in healthy people across ages. About the study: Capture via template switching afforded approximately one barcoded beta molecule per two T cells.

Peripheral blood from each donor was collected in a volume of ten milliliters. Primers used in a second PCR of about 6 to 11 cycles were a sample-barcoded 5' primer and a J-beta primer mix. Each CDR3 protein gets one entry after TCRdb re-called the 5' RACE reads with MiXCR. The sample holds about 1,400,000 distinct CDR3 sequences, around two fifths seen once. Germline CDR1 is SQVTM and CDR2 is ANQGSEA. CDR3 length: 10 residues. V was trimmed by 6 bases and J by 10 bases, leaving 10 bases between them. Study-level results: CMV status of donors was not determined, possibly confounding expanded clonotype changes. PBMCs that were unsorted prevented a conclusive naive versus antigen-experienced comparison.

What was sequenced was blood. The source of this sequence is a woman aged 18 to 35 in good health. V gene TRBV29-1 combines with J gene TRBJ2-1; perhaps TRBD2 as D (5 bases). The CDR3 DNA reads TGCAGCGTCGGACTCCTCGAGCAGTTCTTC. As protein: CSVGLLEQFF.